Listed below are T cell receptor beta chains from one sample, sequenced in a study of blood T cell repertoires in COVID-19. Method: immunoSEQ multiplex PCR; TCRdb's copy keeps in-frame clones and lacks some. The sample shows 200,000 to 250,000 clones, roughly 90% of them seen only once. The sequenced material came from peripheral blood. The receptors stem from a woman aged 60-75 years with acute or convalescent COVID-19. Each CDR3 is given with its conserved first and last residue. The order of the fields is D gene, V gene, CDR3 length, J gene, clone size, CDR3 protein, CDR3 DNA. The D gene is left open where the match is weak. Clone size, where shown, is once, few, many, or a class for clones that have expanded.

D: TRBD1
V: TRBV2
length: 15
J: TRBJ1-5
size: .
CDR3: CASSIRDSRGQPQHF
DNA: TGTGCCAGCAGTATCCGGGACAGCAGGGGACAGCCCCAGCATTTT

D: TRBD2
V: TRBV7-8
length: 20
J: TRBJ2-1
size: once
CDR3: CASSPVLSGRAGPPHNEQFF
DNA: TGTGCCAGCAGCCCAGTCCTTTCGGGAAGAGCGGGACCCCCTCACAATGAGCAGTTCTTC

D: .
V: TRBV19
length: 15
J: TRBJ2-3
size: .
CDR3: CASTWGDPIKDTQYF
DNA: TGTGCCAGTACCTGGGGGGACCCGATAAAGGATACGCAGTATTTT

D: TRBD2
V: TRBV10-2
length: 14
J: TRBJ2-1
size: .
CDR3: CASTTSGGAFEQFF
DNA: TGCGCCAGCACTACTAGCGGGGGGGCGTTCGAGCAGTTCTTC

D: TRBD1
V: TRBV3-1/TRBV3-2
length: 18
J: TRBJ2-5
size: .
CDR3: CASSQDLSIRDRDGTQYF
DNA: TGTGCCAGCAGCCAAGACCTATCCATTCGGGACAGAGATGGGACCCAGTACTTC

D: TRBD1
V: TRBV7-8
length: 18
J: TRBJ2-7
size: .
CDR3: CASSLADRGKTLPYEQYF
DNA: TGTGCCAGCAGCTTAGCGGACAGGGGTAAAACCCTACCCTACGAGCAGTACTTC

D: TRBD2
V: TRBV11-3
length: 15
J: TRBJ2-3
size: .
CDR3: CASSPRGAGADTQYF
DNA: TGTGCCAGCAGCCCGCGGGGAGCGGGGGCAGATACGCAGTATTTT

D: TRBD1
V: TRBV7-8
length: 16
J: TRBJ2-2
size: many
CDR3: CASRSSEGTETGELFF
DNA: TGTGCCAGCCGGTCTTCTGAAGGGACAGAGACCGGGGAGCTGTTTTTT

D: .
V: TRBV5-4
length: 14
J: TRBJ1-2
size: .
CDR3: CASSLDRAGYGYTF
DNA: TGTGCCAGCAGCTTGGACAGGGCAGGCTATGGCTACACCTTC

D: .
V: TRBV12-3/TRBV12-4
length: 13
J: TRBJ2-7
size: once
CDR3: CASARDTGYEQYF
DNA: TGTGCCAGCGCGAGGGACACCGGCTACGAGCAGTACTTC

D: TRBD1
V: TRBV7-9
length: 15
J: TRBJ1-4
size: .
CDR3: CASSLRQGRNEKLFF
DNA: TGTGCCAGCAGCTTGAGACAGGGCCGTAATGAAAAACTGTTTTTT

D: TRBD1
V: TRBV19
length: 16
J: TRBJ1-2
size: .
CDR3: CASSRDSATTYYGYTF
DNA: TGTGCCAGTAGTAGGGACAGTGCGACCACTTACTATGGCTACACCTTC

D: TRBD2
V: TRBV5-1
length: 14
J: TRBJ2-7
size: .
CDR3: CASSLLSGSYEQYF
DNA: TGCGCCAGCAGCTTACTTAGCGGGAGTTACGAGCAGTACTTC

D: .
V: TRBV30
length: 13
J: TRBJ1-2
size: .
CDR3: CAWQDSSYYGYTF
DNA: TGTGCCTGGCAGGACAGCAGCTACTATGGCTACACCTTC

D: TRBD2
V: TRBV11-2
length: 16
J: TRBJ2-1
size: many
CDR3: CASSLGTSGSKGEQFF
DNA: TGTGCCAGCAGCTTAGGGACTAGCGGGAGTAAGGGGGAGCAGTTCTTC

D: .
V: TRBV28
length: 11
J: TRBJ1-2
size: .
CDR3: CASSFSESYTF
DNA: TGTGCCAGCAGTTTCTCGGAGAGCTACACCTTC

D: .
V: TRBV19
length: 13
J: TRBJ1-2
size: .
CDR3: CASRTQGTHGYTF
DNA: TGTGCCAGTAGAACCCAGGGTACCCATGGCTACACCTTC

D: .
V: TRBV10-2
length: 13
J: TRBJ1-5
size: .
CDR3: CASSESGGQPQHF
DNA: TGCGCCAGCAGTGAGAGTGGGGGGCAGCCCCAGCATTTT

D: .
V: TRBV29-1
length: 13
J: TRBJ1-6
size: .
CDR3: CSVGTARDSPLHF
DNA: TGCAGCGTTGGGACAGCCCGGGATTCACCCCTCCACTTT

D: TRBD1
V: TRBV7-3
length: 15
J: TRBJ2-3
size: .
CDR3: CASSLTDRGQDTQYF
DNA: TGTGCCAGCAGCTTAACGGACAGGGGGCAAGATACGCAGTATTTT

D: .
V: TRBV5-6
length: 15
J: TRBJ1-4
size: .
CDR3: CASSTRVRRWEKLFF
DNA: TGTGCCAGCAGCACCAGGGTTCGCCGTTGGGAAAAACTGTTTTTT

D: TRBD1
V: TRBV4-1
length: 14
J: TRBJ1-1
size: .
CDR3: CASSQTGGLGEAFF
DNA: TGCGCCAGCAGTCAGACAGGGGGCTTGGGTGAAGCTTTCTTT

D: TRBD1
V: TRBV9
length: 17
J: TRBJ1-2
size: .
CDR3: CASSVGQGAHPDYGYTF
DNA: TGTGCCAGCAGCGTAGGACAGGGGGCGCACCCCGACTATGGCTACACCTTC

D: TRBD1
V: TRBV18
length: 15
J: TRBJ2-1
size: .
CDR3: CASSPSGQGIYEQFF
DNA: TGTGCCAGCTCACCATCGGGACAGGGTATCTATGAGCAGTTCTTC

D: .
V: TRBV7-2
length: 15
J: TRBJ2-3
size: .
CDR3: CASSLAGTFTDTQYF
DNA: TGTGCCAGCAGCTTGGCGGGGACCTTCACAGATACGCAGTATTTT

D: .
V: TRBV12-5
length: 13
J: TRBJ1-2
size: .
CDR3: CASGLDTAYGYTF
DNA: TGTGCTAGTGGTTTGGACACCGCCTATGGCTACACCTTC

D: .
V: TRBV11-2
length: 13
J: TRBJ1-5
size: .
CDR3: CASSLTENQPQHF
DNA: TGTGCCAGCAGCTTGACAGAGAATCAGCCCCAGCATTTT

D: TRBD1
V: TRBV28
length: 15
J: TRBJ1-2
size: .
CDR3: CASQGPGPQGYGYTF
DNA: TGTGCCAGTCAGGGTCCAGGGCCACAGGGGTATGGCTACACCTTC

D: .
V: TRBV29-1
length: 11
J: TRBJ2-1
size: .
CDR3: CSARLRDEQFF
DNA: TGCAGCGCCCGACTACGTGATGAGCAGTTCTTC

D: TRBD2
V: TRBV28
length: 15
J: TRBJ2-7
size: once
CDR3: CASPPRTSGSYEQYF
DNA: TGTGCCAGCCCTCCCAGGACTAGCGGGAGTTACGAGCAGTACTTC

D: .
V: TRBV19
length: 17
J: TRBJ1-5
size: .
CDR3: CASTYFVGAQSNQPQHF
DNA: TGTGCCAGTACTTACTTCGTAGGGGCTCAGAGCAATCAGCCCCAGCATTTT

D: .
V: TRBV19
length: 16
J: TRBJ1-5
size: .
CDR3: CASSPTGGVGNQPQHF
DNA: TGTGCCAGTAGTCCCACAGGAGGGGTGGGCAATCAGCCCCAGCATTTT

D: .
V: TRBV28
length: 12
J: TRBJ2-7
size: .
CDR3: CASSFAGLEQYF
DNA: TGTGCCAGCAGTTTCGCGGGGTTGGAGCAGTACTTC

D: TRBD2
V: TRBV12-3/TRBV12-4
length: 12
J: TRBJ2-1
size: .
CDR3: CASTGLANEQFF
DNA: TGTGCCAGCACGGGACTAGCTAATGAGCAGTTCTTC

D: .
V: TRBV24-1
length: 17
J: TRBJ1-6
size: .
CDR3: CATSEPIGVFYNSPLHF
DNA: TGTGCCACCAGTGAGCCCATAGGGGTTTTCTATAATTCACCCCTCCACTTT

D: TRBD1
V: TRBV28
length: 17
J: TRBJ2-7
size: few
CDR3: CASSLLPGTGGSYEQYF
DNA: TGTGCCAGCAGTTTACTGCCCGGGACAGGGGGTTCCTACGAGCAGTACTTC

D: TRBD1
V: TRBV5-1
length: 17
J: TRBJ2-2
size: .
CDR3: CASSFIGTGINTGELFF
DNA: TGCGCCAGCAGCTTTATAGGGACAGGTATTAACACCGGGGAGCTGTTTTTT